This passage covers 23 T cell receptor beta chains from one sample sequenced in a study of CD8 T cells in ankylosing spondylitis (dated by TCRdb to the late 2010s). Points the paper makes about the study in general: A TCR beta motif made up of eight or nine highly homologous amino acid variants appeared to be characteristic of blood from ankylosing spondylitis patients.

Library prep was done by 5' RACE. Reads for this sample came from an Illumina HiSeq 2500. TCRdb trimmed public reads at Q25 via fastp, called clones via MiXCR and kept in-frame beta chains. Duplicate CDR3 protein sequences are folded into a single record with the most common DNA and genes. For this sample there are approximately 300,000 distinct CDR3 sequences; approximately 8% appear just once. The ten top clones hold roughly 14% of the sample. For these receptors, no antigen is known. The material sequenced was blood, either unsorted or a sorted T cell fraction (not recorded which). Every receptor here comes from a male donor with ankylosing spondylitis.

The table lists this clonotype with a few counts. V is TRBV20-1 and J is TRBJ2-3; 8 nucleotides line up with TRBD2. CDR3 size: 16 residues. Germline V gene data show CDR1 as DFQATT and CDR2 as SNEGSKA (reference sequence). V lost 5 bases, J lost 2 bases, and 12 bases stayed unmatched. CDR3 DNA sequence: TGCAGTGCTGAGGACCGGGAGGGCCGCCACACAGATACGCAGTATTTT. Protein: CSAEDREGRHTDTQYF.

This clonotype was found a few times. This sequence joins TRBV14 and TRBJ2-7; D unclear. The CDR3 contains 14 residues. Trimming removed 4 bases from V and 6 bases from J, with 16 bases in between. The germline gives CDR1 SGHDN, CDR2 FVKESK. Here the CDR3 DNA reads TGTGCCAGCAGCCGGACGAGGACCCTACTCGAGCAGTACTTC. Protein sequence: CASSRTRTLLEQYF.

The chain is built from TRBV24-1 and TRBJ2-1; 7 bases map to TRBD1. J lost 2 bases, V lost 9 bases, and 3 bases had no gene match. The CDR3 sequence is 13 residues long. Germline CDR1 and CDR2: KGHDR and SFDVKD. CDR3 DNA sequence: TGTGCCACCGGGACAGAGGCCTACAATGAGCAGTTCTTC. Translating gives CATGTEAYNEQFF.

This clonotype has ten or more counts. The CDR3 here is CASNVAGTNTGELFF. As DNA, the CDR3 is TGTGCCAGCAACGTAGCGGGAACCAACACCGGGGAGCTGTTTTTT. The chain combines TRBV27 with TRBJ2-2; 8 nucleotides match TRBD2. J gave up 2 bases and V 7 bases, and 6 bases lay outside the gene matches. CDR3 length: 15 residues. From germline, CDR1 is MNHEY and CDR2 SMNVEV (reference sequence).

This clonotype came up many times. V and J are TRBV30 and TRBJ1-5, with unresolved D. Trimming shortened V by 2 bases and J by 4 bases, and 9 bases separated the two germline ends. The CDR3 has 13 residues. Germline CDR1 and CDR2: GTSNPN and SVGIG (reference sequence). The CDR3: CAWSSAGNQPQHF. CDR3 sequence (DNA): TGTGCCTGGAGTTCGGCGGGGAATCAGCCCCAGCATTTT. Combining the CDR3 with reference TRBV30 and TRBJ1-5 gives the whole variable domain SQTIHQWPATLVQPVGSPLSLECTVEGTSNPNLYWYRQAAGRGLQLLFYSVGIGQISSEVPQNLSASRPQDRQFILSSKKLLLSDSGFYLCAWSSAGNQPQHFGDGTRLSIL.

The chain joins TRBV5-1 to TRBJ2-2; D is possibly TRBD1 (5 bases). The ends were cut back, 0 bases at V and 4 bases at J, with 10 bases in the middle. CDR3 size: 15 residues. Germline CDR1 and CDR2: SGHRS and YFSETQ. DNA for the CDR3: TGCGCCAGCAGCTTGGACAGGCCTCTCACCGGGGAGCTGTTTTTT. Its translation: CASSLDRPLTGELFF. Full variable domain (missing parts from reference TRBV5-1 and TRBJ2-2): KAGVTQTPRYLIKTRGQQVTLSCSPISGHRSVSWYQQTPGQGLQFLFEYFSETQRNKGNFPGRFSGRQFSNSRSEMNVSTLELGDSALYLCASSLDRPLTGELFFGEGSRLTVL.

This clonotype appeared a few times. The chain links TRBV3-1 to TRBJ2-1; unclear D gene. V lost 3 bases and J lost 4, with 10 bases in between. There are 14 residues in the CDR3. Germline CDR1 reads LGHDT; CDR2 reads YNNKEL (reference sequence). The CDR3 reads CASSQESRYNEQFF. The CDR3 bases are TGTGCCAGCAGCCAGGAATCTAGGTACAATGAGCAGTTCTTC.

This clonotype was seen ten or more times. The chain couples TRBV28 to TRBJ1-4; D remains ambiguous. CDR3 length: 16 amino acids. In germline, CDR1 is MDHEN, CDR2 SYDVKM. Trimming cost V 4 bases and J 2 bases, with 14 bases left between them. The CDR3 region has the DNA TGTGCCAGCAGTTCCCCCCACGGGCCGACTAATGAAAAACTGTTTTTT. Translated, it gives CASSSPHGPTNEKLFF.

This clonotype has just a few counts. The chain recombines TRBV11-3 with TRBJ2-7; the D gene is possibly TRBD2 (5 bases). This CDR3 comprises 13 residues. V lost 3 bases to trimming and J lost 4 bases, with 10 bases between them. Germline V gives CDR1 SGHNT, CDR2 YENEEA. The CDR3 sequence is CASSFYGEYEQYF. The CDR3 DNA reads as TGTGCCAGCAGCTTTTACGGGGAATACGAGCAGTACTTC.

This clonotype turned up a few times. This chain uses TRBV3-1 with TRBJ2-5; D is uncertain. V lost 2 bases, J lost 2 bases, and 9 bases lay in between. Germline CDR1 and CDR2: LGHDT and YNNKEL (reference sequence). The CDR3 has 14 residues. The CDR3 sequence: CASSQNAVQETQYF. The CDR3 DNA reads TGTGCCAGCAGCCAAAACGCAGTACAAGAGACCCAGTACTTC.

This clonotype was detected many times. This chain connects TRBV29-1 to TRBJ2-2; no firm D call. The CDR3 runs 14 residues. The ends were cut back, 4 bases at V and 1 base at J, with 10 bases in the middle. Germline CDR1 SQVTM, CDR2 ANQGSEA. CDR3 region: CSVGGLGNTGELFF. The CDR3 DNA is TGCAGCGTTGGAGGCCTTGGGAACACCGGGGAGCTGTTTTTT.

This clonotype was counted only a few times. J is TRBJ1-1 and V is TRBV12-3 or TRBV12-4; no reliable D call. The CDR3 loop spans 14 amino acids. The germline V and J ends were trimmed by 2 bases and 3 bases, with 10 bases remaining between them. The CDR3 DNA follows: TGTGCCAGCAGTTTACGTTCTGGAGACACTGAAGCTTTCTTT. Amino acid sequence: CASSLRSGDTEAFF.

This clonotype occurred many times. The chain carries TRBV20-1 and TRBJ1-6, with 8 bases fitting TRBD1. The CDR3 totals 15 residues. V shed 6 bases, J shed 5 bases, and the junction held 9 bases outside the gene matches. CDR1 DFQATT and CDR2 SNEGSKA come from the germline V gene (reference sequence). CDR3 region: CSARPPTGDNSPLHF. CDR3 in DNA: TGCAGTGCCAGACCACCGACAGGGGATAATTCACCCCTCCACTTT.

This clonotype has ten or more counts. This rearrangement joins TRBV29-1 to TRBJ2-5; 9 bases agree with TRBD2. V was pared by 4 bases and J by 0 bases, with 6 bases of the junction left unmatched. The CDR3 sequence is 15 residues long. Germline V gene data show CDR1 as SQVTM and CDR2 as ANQGSEA. For the CDR3, the DNA is TGCAGCGTTGGGCGAACTAGCGGGTACCAAGAGACCCAGTACTTC. It codes for CSVGRTSGYQETQYF.

Details on this clonotype: Sequence at one end of the junction differs from germline and may be a read error. The chain employs TRBV6-6 and TRBJ2-7, with a possible D match to TRBD2 (6 bases). The CDR3 runs to 13 residues. The germline V gene has CDR1 MNHNY and CDR2 SVGAGI (reference sequence). The CDR3 protein is CASSKGTAYKQYF. CDR3 DNA: TGTGCCAGCAGTAAAGGGACTGCCTACAAGCAGTACTTC.

This clonotype has at least ten counts. This sequence joins TRBV25-1 and TRBJ1-6, with 7 nucleotides matching TRBD1. This CDR3 contains 14 residues. Trimming at V came to 10 bases and at J to 6 bases, leaving 9 bases not matched to a gene. Germline CDR1 is MGHDK and CDR2 is SYGVNS. CDR3 nucleotide sequence: TGTGCCATACAACCGGGACAGCCTAATTCACCCCTCCACTTT. As protein: CAIQPGQPNSPLHF.

This clonotype was counted ten times or more. This sequence joins TRBV5-1 and TRBJ2-1; no clear D. The CDR3 consists of 13 residues. Germline-derived CDR1 and CDR2 are SGHRS and YFSETQ. V lost 0 bases and J 7 bases, leaving 8 bases between the germline ends. The CDR3: CASSLGGENEQFF. The CDR3 coding sequence is TGCGCCAGCAGCTTGGGTGGGGAAAATGAGCAGTTCTTC.

The chain employs TRBV7-9 and TRBJ2-7; TRBD2 matches 8 bases. Germline CDR1 reads SEHNR; CDR2 reads FQNEAQ (reference sequence). J lost 0 bases, V lost 1 base, and 5 bases had no gene match. The CDR3 length is 16 residues. DNA of the CDR3: TGTGCCAGCAGCTTAGGTGCTAGCGGGTCCTCCTACGAGCAGTACTTC. It codes for CASSLGASGSSYEQYF.

This clonotype was found a few times. CDR3 DNA: TGTGCCAGCCGAGAGCGGGAGCCGATCTCCTACGAGCAGTACTTC. As protein: CASREREPISYEQYF. The V call is TRBV18, the J call TRBJ2-7; TRBD2 matches 8 bases. The germline V gene encodes CDR1 KGHSH and CDR2 LQKENI. The CDR3 has 15 residues. J lost 0 bases, V lost 8 bases, and 9 bases had no gene match.

This clonotype was found many times. This chain uses TRBV5-1 with TRBJ1-4; possible D gene TRBD1, 5 bases. From germline, CDR1 is SGHRS and CDR2 YFSETQ. The V end lost 0 bases, the J end lost 8 bases, and 17 bases lay between the germline ends. This CDR3 has 16 residues. The CDR3 spells CASSLDYAGGGEKLFF. The CDR3 DNA reads as TGCGCCAGCAGCTTGGATTACGCGGGGGGAGGCGAAAAACTGTTTTTT.

This clonotype was recorded at least ten times. The V gene is TRBV6-1, the J gene TRBJ1-2; D is perhaps TRBD1 (5 bases). Looked up from germline, CDR1 is MNHNS and CDR2 is SASEGT. The CDR3 is made up of 15 amino acids. Trimming shortened V by 1 base and J by 0 bases, and 9 bases separated the two germline ends. The CDR3 loop reads CASSEGAGPNYGYTF. CDR3 DNA sequence: TGTGCCAGCAGTGAAGGGGCAGGGCCTAACTATGGCTACACCTTC.

At least ten counts were recorded for this clonotype. The chain uses TRBV29-1 and TRBJ2-2, with 8 bases that match TRBD2. The ends lost 0 bases at V and 7 bases at J; junction bases unmatched: 10. Looked up from germline, CDR1 is SQVTM and CDR2 is ANQGSEA. This CDR3 spans 16 amino acids. In DNA, the CDR3 is TGCAGCGTTGAAGATCATGGGACTAGTGTAGACGGGGAGCTGTTTTTT. Protein sequence: CSVEDHGTSVDGELFF.

A note on this clonotype: A read error may account for a junction end that differs from germline. The rearrangement uses TRBV7-7 and TRBJ2-1; no reliable D call. The CDR3 has 13 residues. In germline, CDR1 is SSHAT, CDR2 FNYEAQ (reference sequence). The CDR3 loop reads CASSLALPGEQFF. For the CDR3, the DNA is TGTGCTAGCAGCTTAGCCCTCCCGGGTGAGCAGTTCTTC.